These 10 T cell receptor beta chains were sequenced from one sample in a study of T cells after yellow fever vaccination. Using its own MiXCR run on the 5' RACE reads, TCRdb lists one record per CDR3 protein. Of some 300,000 distinct CDR3 sequences listed, around 3.6% are singletons. The sequences come from PBMCs, collected on the day of the yellow fever booster vaccination. The receptors come from a man aged 18 to 29 who received the YFV17D yellow fever vaccine.

Ten or more counts support this clonotype. The V call is TRBV4-3, the J call TRBJ2-4; D perhaps matches TRBD1 (5 bases). With 1 base removed from V and 6 bases from J, the gap between germline ends came to 7 bases. The CDR3 is 13 residues long. Germline CDR1 and CDR2: LGHNA and YSLEER. CDR3 sequence: CASSQAQGNIQYF. The CDR3 coding sequence is TGCGCCAGCAGCCAAGCGCAGGGAAACATTCAGTACTTC.

The table lists this clonotype with many counts. The V call is TRBV10-3, the J call TRBJ2-7, with D perhaps matching TRBD1 (5 bases). Germline V gives CDR1 ENHRY, CDR2 SYGVKD. Trimming pared 3 bases from V and 1 base from J, leaving 7 bases between. CDR3 length: 13 amino acids. CDR3 residues: CAISDQGSYEQYF. Written as DNA, the CDR3 is TGTGCCATCAGTGACCAGGGTTCCTACGAGCAGTACTTC.

The chain is built from TRBV4-3 and TRBJ2-3; D not resolved. The length of the CDR3 is 13 residues. Germline values: CDR1 LGHNA, CDR2 YSLEER. The V end was cut by 3 bases, the J end by 6 bases, with 10 bases between. In nucleotides, the CDR3 is TGCGCCAGCAGCCAGATCACTGGGGATACGCAGTATTTT. Amino acids: CASSQITGDTQYF.

The chain joins TRBV6-2 or TRBV6-3 to TRBJ1-2, with D unresolved. There are 14 residues in the CDR3. Germline V CDR1 and CDR2: MNHEY, SVGEGT. With 4 bases removed from V and 8 bases from J, the gap between germline ends came to 17 bases. CDR3 DNA sequence: TGTGCCAGCAGTTCACCAGCCTCCTTTATAGGCTACACCTTC. This codes for CASSSPASFIGYTF.

The chain employs TRBV20-1 and TRBJ1-6; tentatively, D is TRBD1 (6 bases). This CDR3 is built from 13 residues. V lost 3 bases and J 7 bases, leaving 10 bases between the germline ends. Looked up from germline, CDR1 is DFQATT and CDR2 is SNEGSKA (reference sequence). The DNA of the CDR3 is TGCAGTGCTAGGGACAGTCGCAATTCACCCCTCCACTTT. It yields the protein CSARDSRNSPLHF.

V and J are TRBV24-1 and TRBJ1-1; the D gene is possibly TRBD1 (6 bases). The V end lost 4 bases, the J end lost 4 bases, and 9 bases lay between the germline ends. The germline V gene encodes CDR1 KGHDR and CDR2 SFDVKD. The CDR3 is 13 amino acids. The CDR3 protein is CATSDKGGTEAFF. The CDR3 DNA follows: TGTGCCACCAGTGACAAGGGGGGCACTGAAGCTTTCTTT.

This chain links TRBV20-1 with TRBJ2-7; TRBD2 might be the D (6 bases). The germline V gene encodes CDR1 DFQATT and CDR2 SNEGSKA (reference sequence). The germline V and J ends were trimmed by 7 bases and 2 bases, with 9 bases remaining between them. The CDR3 covers 11 residues. The CDR3 loop is CSVAETYEQYF. The DNA of the CDR3 is TGCAGTGTAGCGGAGACCTACGAGCAGTACTTC.

The table lists this clonotype with a few counts. The chain employs TRBV24-1 and TRBJ2-2; D is ambiguous. V lost 6 bases and J 4 bases, leaving 8 bases between the germline ends. CDR1 is KGHDR, CDR2 SFDVKD, per germline. The CDR3 extends over 13 amino acids. The chain's CDR3 is CATSLSRTGELFF. The CDR3 coding sequence is TGTGCCACCAGTCTATCCCGCACCGGGGAGCTGTTTTTT.

This clonotype was detected ten times or more. CDR3 DNA: TGCGCCAGCAGCTTCTGGATCAGTAATGAGCAGTTCTTC. Encoded protein: CASSFWISNEQFF. V usage is TRBV5-1 and J usage is TRBJ2-1, with D uncertain. CDR3 length: 13 amino acids. Germline values: CDR1 SGHRS, CDR2 YFSETQ. V lost 2 bases and J lost 7, with 10 bases in between.

The gene calls are TRBV7-9 and TRBJ2-7, with D tentatively TRBD1 or TRBD2 (6 bases each). V shed 6 bases and J shed 4 bases, with 16 bases lying between them. CDR3 size: 14 residues. Per the germline V gene, CDR1 is SEHNR and CDR2 is FQNEAQ (reference sequence). The CDR3 region is CASSTVSGAYEQYF. In DNA form, the CDR3 reads TGTGCCAGCAGTACCGTGTCGGGGGCGTACGAGCAGTACTTC. Looking up the rest from reference TRBV7-9 and TRBJ2-7 gives the full variable domain: DTGVSQNPRHKITKRGQNVTFRCDPISEHNRLYWYRQTLGQGPEFLTYFQNEAQLEKSRLLSDRFSAERPKGSFSTLEIQRTEQGDSAMYLCASSTVSGAYEQYFGPGTRLTVT.